Listed here are 24 T cell receptor beta chains from one sample, sequenced in a study of beta chain features in type 1 diabetes. These receptors' targets are unknown. Whole-study results and caveats: In all four CD4+ subsets, TCRB CDR3 length was significantly, moderately reduced in type 1 diabetes.

As every portion of the isolated RNA was reverse transcribed, the sequencing read expressed TCRB transcripts. The table came from immunoSEQ multiplex PCR; TCRdb's copy has only in-frame clones and leaves some out. Here the sample spans some 240,000 clones, roughly 17% being singletons. The sequencing sample was made of naive CD4+ T cells from blood. These receptors originate from a man aged 25-45 years with type 1 diabetes.

The rearrangement uses TRBV11-1 and TRBJ2-3; D remains unclear. V shed 5 bases and J shed 2 bases, with 5 bases lying between them. Looked up from germline, CDR1 is SGHAT and CDR2 is FQDESV (reference sequence). The CDR3 is 12 amino acids. The CDR3 sequence: CASSRLTDTQYF. In DNA, the CDR3 is TGTGCCAGCAGCCGACTCACAGATACGCAGTATTTT.

V is TRBV29-1 and J is TRBJ1-1; D is possibly TRBD1 (6 bases). The CDR3 sequence is 12 residues long. V lost 7 bases, J lost 1 base, and 10 bases lay in between. Looked up from germline, CDR1 is SQVTM and CDR2 is ANQGSEA. CDR3 coding DNA: TGCAGCGCCGGACAGACGAACACTGAAGCTTTCTTT. Residues: CSAGQTNTEAFF.

A few counts support this clone. The gene calls are TRBV5-1 and TRBJ2-5, with a tentative D call TRBD1 (6 bases). This CDR3 has 16 amino acids. V lost 4 bases to trimming and J lost 1 base, with 17 bases between them. The germline V gene encodes CDR1 SGHRS and CDR2 YFSETQ. The CDR3, as DNA: TGCGCCAGCAGCCTCTACTCCCGGGACATCCAAGAGACCCAGTACTTC. Its translation is CASSLYSRDIQETQYF.

The V and J genes are TRBV25-1 and TRBJ2-7; the match to TRBD1 covers 8 bases. Per the germline V gene, CDR1 is MGHDK and CDR2 is SYGVNS. The junction had 8 bases not matched to a gene; V was cut back by 6 bases and J by 1 base. The CDR3 loop spans 15 amino acids. The CDR3 is CASSHPGGLSYEQYF. DNA of the CDR3: TGTGCCAGCAGCCACCCAGGGGGCCTGTCCTACGAGCAGTACTTC.

The chain uses TRBV11-1 and TRBJ2-1; 9 nucleotides agree with TRBD1. The CDR3 consists of 12 residues. The germline V gene has CDR1 SGHAT and CDR2 FQDESV (reference sequence). V trimming: 5 bases; J trimming: 12 bases; junction bases outside the gene matches: 5. CDR3 residues: CASSAQQGAQFF. The CDR3 DNA is TGTGCCAGCAGCGCCCAACAGGGGGCGCAGTTCTTC.

A few counts support this clone. The chain employs TRBV9 and TRBJ1-5; D gene uncertain. The V gene's germline CDR1 is SGDLS and CDR2 YYNGEE. CDR3 length: 13 residues. Trimming took off 0 bases at V and 5 bases at J, with 6 bases between the two ends. The CDR3 nucleotides read TGTGCCAGCAGCGTAGACGTCGATCAGCCCCAGCATTTT. It encodes CASSVDVDQPQHF. The whole variable domain, remainder taken from reference TRBV9 and TRBJ1-5, is DSGVTQTPKHLITATGQRVTLRCSPRSGDLSVYWYQQSLDQGLQFLIQYYNGEERAKGNILERFSAQQFPDLHSELNLSSLELGDSALYFCASSVDVDQPQHFGDGTRLSIL.

This sequence joins TRBV9 and TRBJ1-1, with D perhaps TRBD1 (5 bases). Looked up from germline, CDR1 is SGDLS and CDR2 is YYNGEE. This CDR3 spans 14 amino acids. V was clipped by 2 bases and J by 3 bases, with 11 bases between them. Written as DNA, the CDR3 is TGTGCCAGCAGCGTTCAGGACATGGACACTGAAGCTTTCTTT. This translates into CASSVQDMDTEAFF. Drawing the rest from reference TRBV9 and TRBJ1-1, the complete variable domain is DSGVTQTPKHLITATGQRVTLRCSPRSGDLSVYWYQQSLDQGLQFLIQYYNGEERAKGNILERFSAQQFPDLHSELNLSSLELGDSALYFCASSVQDMDTEAFFGQGTRLTVV.

This clone was seen a handful of times. CDR3 amino acids: CAISAAGLGANVLTF. The CDR3 bases are TGTGCCATCAGTGCCGCGGGCCTTGGGGCCAACGTCCTGACTTTC. The genes are TRBV10-3 and TRBJ2-6; possible D gene TRBD2, 5 bases. V lost 4 bases, J lost 3 bases, and 10 bases lay in between. Per the germline V gene, CDR1 is ENHRY and CDR2 is SYGVKD. The CDR3 loop spans 15 amino acids.

The V call is TRBV9, the J call TRBJ1-2; possible D gene TRBD1, 5 bases. This CDR3 spans 13 amino acids. CDR1 is SGDLS and CDR2 is YYNGEE in the germline V gene. V lost 3 bases, J lost 6 bases, and 12 bases lay in between. The DNA of the CDR3 is TGTGCCAGCAGCGCTCGAGGGACCCATGGCTACACCTTC. Its translation is CASSARGTHGYTF.

The chain uses TRBV30 and TRBJ2-7, with 14 nucleotides matching TRBD2. The V gene end was trimmed by 2 bases and the J gene end by 4 bases; junction bases not matched to a gene: 10. The CDR3 covers 17 residues. CDR1 and CDR2 (germline): GTSNPN, SVGIG (reference sequence). CDR3 DNA: TGTGCCTGGAGTCTCACTGGCCGACTAGCGGGAGGGTACGAGCAGTACTTC. The encoded protein is CAWSLTGRLAGGYEQYF.

The chain employs TRBV30 and TRBJ1-4, with TRBD1 identical over 7 bases. The CDR3 runs to 16 residues. V was clipped by 2 bases and J by 0 bases; unmatched bases: 6. Germline CDR1 reads GTSNPN; CDR2 reads SVGIG (reference sequence). Here the CDR3 DNA reads TGTGCCTGGAGTAGGGGACAGCCGGCAACTAATGAAAAACTGTTTTTT. Amino acids: CAWSRGQPATNEKLFF.

This clone was found a few times. The rearrangement uses TRBV20-1 and TRBJ1-2, with D maybe TRBD1 (5 bases). Trimming pared 8 bases from V and 8 bases from J, leaving 12 bases between. Germline V lookup: CDR1 DFQATT, CDR2 SNEGSKA (reference sequence). The CDR3 sequence is 10 residues long. DNA for the CDR3: TGCAGTCCCCCCAGGGACGGCTACACCTTC. The encoded protein is CSPPRDGYTF.

The chain has TRBV30 and TRBJ2-3, with D uncertain. Looked up from germline, CDR1 is GTSNPN and CDR2 is SVGIG (reference sequence). The length of the CDR3 is 12 residues. V was shortened by 3 bases and J by 1 base, with 5 bases between the two germline ends. CDR3 bases: TGTGCCTGGAGGTGCTGCACAGATACGCAGTATTTT. It yields the protein CAWRCCTDTQYF.

The V gene is TRBV13, the J gene TRBJ2-2; D is unresolved. CDR1 PRHDT and CDR2 FYEKMQ come from the germline V gene (reference sequence). This CDR3 region has 12 residues. Trimming removed 5 bases at V and 2 bases at J, with 3 bases between. CDR3 loop: CASSQNTGELFF. CDR3 nucleotide sequence: TGTGCCAGCAGCCAAAACACCGGGGAGCTGTTTTTT. The full variable domain, with the rest looked up from reference TRBV13 and TRBJ2-2, is AAGVIQSPRHLIKEKRETATLKCYPIPRHDTVYWYQQGPGQDPQFLISFYEKMQSDKGSIPDRFSAQQFSDYHSELNMSSLELGDSALYFCASSQNTGELFFGEGSRLTVL.

V gene TRBV7-2 combines with J gene TRBJ2-7, with 7 bases that match TRBD1. The germline V gene encodes CDR1 SGHTA and CDR2 FQGNSA. The CDR3 loop spans 13 amino acids. The V and J ends lost 4 bases and 3 bases, in that order; junction bases with no gene match: 3. Written as DNA, the CDR3 is TGTGCCAGCAGCTCGGGACAGCTCTACGAGCAGTACTTC. This sequence encodes CASSSGQLYEQYF.

This clone was seen a handful of times. V is TRBV7-9 and J is TRBJ1-5, with 7 positions matching TRBD1. J lost 7 bases, V lost 5 bases, and 8 bases had no gene match. Germline CDR1 SEHNR, CDR2 FQNEAQ (reference sequence). CDR3 length: 14 residues. In nucleotides, the CDR3 is TGTGCCAGCAGCCCCGACAGGGCCGGCCAGCCCCAGCATTTT. Protein product: CASSPDRAGQPQHF.

This clone was counted a single time. The rearrangement joins TRBV6-6 to TRBJ2-5, with 7 bases aligning to TRBD1. The J call may be in error: the DNA end matches TRBJ2-7 better. Germline CDR1 and CDR2: MNHNY and SVGAGI (reference sequence). The CDR3 sequence is 13 residues long. The CDR3 bases are TGTGCCAGCAGCCCGACAGGGTCCTACGAGCAGTACTTC. Translated, it gives CASSPTGSYEQYF.

This clone appeared a few times. V gene TRBV25-1 combines with J gene TRBJ1-1; 7 bases align to TRBD1. After removal of 5 bases from V and 6 bases from J, the junction contained 9 bases not matched to a gene. Per the germline V gene, CDR1 is MGHDK and CDR2 is SYGVNS. The CDR3 length is 14 residues. Here the CDR3 reads CASSSRQGRAEAFF. CDR3 nucleotides: TGTGCCAGCAGTTCAAGACAGGGAAGGGCTGAAGCTTTCTTT.

This clone has only a few counts. The chain recombines TRBV7-9 with TRBJ2-2, with 7 bases that match TRBD2. The CDR3 contains 14 residues. After removal of 7 bases from V and 5 bases from J, the junction contained 7 bases not matched to a gene. Per germline, CDR1 SEHNR and CDR2 FQNEAQ (reference sequence). The CDR3 DNA sequence: TGTGCCAGCATACCAGGGCGGGAGACCGGGGAGCTGTTTTTT. Its protein product is CASIPGRETGELFF.

This chain links TRBV9 with TRBJ2-3; D uncertain. The germline gives CDR1 SGDLS, CDR2 YYNGEE. The CDR3 totals 12 residues. V dropped 2 bases and J dropped 4 bases, with 5 bases sitting between them. In DNA, the CDR3 is TGTGCCAGCAGCGTTCGATCAGATACGCAGTATTTT. Translation gives CASSVRSDTQYF.

This clone was recorded a few times. The rearrangement links TRBV9 to TRBJ2-5; D gene uncertain. CDR3 length: 13 residues. Looked up from germline, CDR1 is SGDLS and CDR2 is YYNGEE. The V end lost 5 bases, the J end lost 4 bases, and 12 bases lay between the germline ends. CDR3 nucleotides: TGTGCCAGCAGTGCTACGGACCCAGAGACCCAGTACTTC. The encoded protein is CASSATDPETQYF.

The V call is TRBV5-1, the J call TRBJ2-3; D remains ambiguous. Trimming shortened V by 5 bases and J by 2 bases, and 9 bases separated the two germline ends. The CDR3 length is 13 residues. The germline V gene encodes CDR1 SGHRS and CDR2 YFSETQ. The CDR3 is CASSAAVTDTQYF. DNA of the CDR3: TGCGCCAGCAGTGCGGCAGTCACAGATACGCAGTATTTT.

The chain couples TRBV9 to TRBJ2-5; D may be TRBD1 (6 bases). This CDR3 spans 14 amino acids. Per the germline V gene, CDR1 is SGDLS and CDR2 is YYNGEE. Trimming removed 1 base at V and 5 bases at J, with 12 bases between. The CDR3 region has the DNA TGTGCCAGCAGCGTAATGGGGGCGGGCGAGACCCAGTACTTC. As protein: CASSVMGAGETQYF. The full variable domain, in which reference TRBV9 and TRBJ2-5 provide the parts outside the CDR3, is DSGVTQTPKHLITATGQRVTLRCSPRSGDLSVYWYQQSLDQGLQFLIQYYNGEERAKGNILERFSAQQFPDLHSELNLSSLELGDSALYFCASSVMGAGETQYFGPGTRLLVL.

The chain links TRBV6-5 to TRBJ2-2; D is perhaps TRBD2 (6 bases). Trimming cost V 3 bases and J 3 bases, with 11 bases left between them. Looked up from germline, CDR1 is MNHEY and CDR2 is SVGAGI. The CDR3 consists of 15 residues. The chain's CDR3 is CASSYWGEHTGELFF. CDR3 sequence (DNA): TGTGCCAGCAGTTATTGGGGGGAACACACCGGGGAGCTGTTTTTT.